A single sample is the source of the 17 T cell receptor beta chains below, sequenced in a study of T cell responses to AZD1222 COVID-19 vaccine. The data were produced by immunoSEQ multiplex PCR, yet TCRdb's version contains in-frame clones alone and is incomplete. The sample carries about 180,000 clones, roughly 91% recorded once. This specimen was peripheral blood, taken 28 days after the second AZD1222 dose. These receptors all stem from an adult who received the AZD1222 COVID-19 vaccine.

The chain links TRBV19 to TRBJ2-1; TRBD1 matches at 12 bases. The CDR3 spans 16 residues. With 7 bases clipped from V and 8 bases from J, the junction kept 12 bases outside the gene matches. The germline V gene encodes CDR1 LNHDA and CDR2 SQIVND (reference sequence). As DNA, the CDR3 is TGTGCCAGTAATACCGGTCCCGGGACAGGGGGCTATGAGCAGTTCTTC. Amino acid sequence: CASNTGPGTGGYEQFF.

This sequence joins TRBV14 and TRBJ2-3; D not resolved. Germline loops: CDR1 SGHDN, CDR2 FVKESK. Trimming took 2 bases from V and 11 from J, leaving 11 bases between them. CDR3 length: 12 residues. The CDR3 DNA follows: TGTGCCAGCAGCCAAAATCTTGCACGGCAGTATTTT. Its protein product is CASSQNLARQYF.

The chain links TRBV18 to TRBJ2-7; 10 nucleotides agree with TRBD1. The ends lost 0 bases at V and 4 bases at J; junction bases unmatched: 3. Germline CDR1 reads KGHSH; CDR2 reads LQKENI. This CDR3 comprises 15 residues. This CDR3 is CASSPPTGGGYEQYF. Here the CDR3 DNA reads TGTGCCAGCTCACCACCGACAGGGGGCGGTTACGAGCAGTACTTC. Using reference TRBV18 and TRBJ2-7 for the parts outside the CDR3, the full variable domain is NAGVMQNPRHLVRRRGQEARLRCSPMKGHSHVYWYRQLPEEGLKFMVYLQKENIIDESGMPKERFSAEFPKEGPSILRIQQVVRGDSAAYFCASSPPTGGGYEQYFGPGTRLTVT.

Turning to this clone: The same CDR3 is also encoded by other DNA sequences in this sample. The chain uses TRBV5-6 and TRBJ2-7, with D hard to call. Germline CDR1 and CDR2: SGHDT and YYEEEE. The CDR3 has 15 residues. With 2 bases removed from V and 0 bases from J, the gap between germline ends came to 12 bases. The CDR3 protein is CASSLPGRSSYEQYF. DNA of the CDR3: TGTGCCAGCAGCTTACCGGGCAGGTCCTCCTACGAGCAGTACTTC.

The CDR3 bases are TGTGCCAGCAGCCCCACGAGGGGCCTAACCAATGAGCAGTTCTTC. This sequence encodes CASSPTRGLTNEQFF. V gene TRBV3-1 (or the pseudogene TRBV3-2) combines with J gene TRBJ2-1, with D possibly being TRBD1 or TRBD2 (5 bases each). V was cut by 4 bases and J by 6 bases, with 16 bases left in between. The CDR3 runs 15 residues. Germline V gene data show CDR1 as LGHDT and CDR2 as YNNKEL (reference sequence).

This clone has only one observation. The V call is TRBV7-6, the J call TRBJ2-6; the D gene is possibly TRBD1 (5 bases). The CDR3 length is 15 residues. Per germline, CDR1 SGHVS and CDR2 FNYEAQ. Trimming took 3 bases from V and 3 from J, leaving 9 bases between them. The CDR3 region is CASSFPGHGANVLTF. In nucleotides, the CDR3 is TGTGCCAGCAGCTTCCCCGGACATGGGGCCAACGTCCTGACTTTC.

V gene TRBV6-5 combines with J gene TRBJ2-7, with a weak D call TRBD1 (6 bases). The V and J ends lost 6 bases and 3 bases respectively, with 15 bases between them. Looked up from germline, CDR1 is MNHEY and CDR2 is SVGAGI. This CDR3 contains 14 residues. CDR3 amino acids: CASRFGVGGYEQYF. The CDR3 nucleotides are TGTGCCAGCAGATTCGGGGTAGGGGGCTACGAGCAGTACTTC.

CDR3 DNA sequence: TGTGCCAGCAGCTTAAGAACGGGAGCACGAGAGACCCAGTACTTC. It is translated as CASSLRTGARETQYF. The chain couples TRBV7-3 to TRBJ2-5; TRBD2 is a possible D gene (6 bases). V was trimmed by 1 base and J by 4 bases, leaving 13 bases between them. Germline assignment: CDR1 SGHTA and CDR2 FQGTGA. The CDR3 is made up of 15 amino acids.

This clone turned up a few times. The chain carries TRBV2 and TRBJ2-7; D may match TRBD1 or TRBD2 (5 bases each). This CDR3 is 13 amino acids long. Germline-derived CDR1 and CDR2 are SNHLY and FYNNEI. Trimming removed 7 bases from V and 2 bases from J, with 12 bases in between. The CDR3 reads CASNGDGPYEQYF. Here the CDR3 DNA reads TGTGCCAGCAACGGGGACGGACCCTACGAGCAGTACTTC.

V gene TRBV5-1 combines with J gene TRBJ2-1; maybe TRBD2 (5 bases). Trimming shortened V by 2 bases and J by 9 bases, and 9 bases separated the two germline ends. Germline V CDR1 and CDR2: SGHRS, YFSETQ. The length of the CDR3 is 12 residues. Here the CDR3 reads CASSFQRIEQFF. CDR3 nucleotides: TGCGCCAGCAGCTTTCAGCGGATTGAGCAGTTCTTC.

The chain has TRBV11-2 and TRBJ1-2; maybe TRBD1 (5 bases). This CDR3 spans 13 amino acids. V dropped 2 bases and J dropped 9 bases, with 13 bases sitting between them. Looked up from germline, CDR1 is SGHAT and CDR2 is FQNNGV. CDR3 coding DNA: TGTGCCAGCAGCTTAAGGGGCGGGCGGAGCTACACCTTC. It is translated as CASSLRGGRSYTF.

This clone was recorded a few times. The J gene is TRBJ1-2, the V gene TRBV10-3; possible D gene TRBD1, 6 bases. This CDR3 is 15 amino acids long. V was trimmed by 7 bases and J by 0 bases, leaving 15 bases between them. CDR1 ENHRY and CDR2 SYGVKD come from the germline V gene. CDR3 protein: CAIKSRGSANYGYTF. In DNA, the CDR3 is TGTGCCATCAAATCCAGGGGTTCGGCTAACTATGGCTACACCTTC.

The chain is built from TRBV28 and TRBJ1-1; perhaps TRBD1 as D (6 bases). The germline V gene has CDR1 MDHEN and CDR2 SYDVKM. The CDR3 runs to 16 residues. The V end lost 9 bases, the J end lost 1 base, and 21 bases lay between the germline ends. CDR3 amino acids: CASPPPGARGNTEAFF. The CDR3 nucleotides are TGTGCCAGTCCACCCCCAGGGGCGCGGGGGAACACTGAAGCTTTCTTT.

This clone was seen a handful of times. This chain links TRBV19 with TRBJ1-5; tentative D call: TRBD1 (5 bases). This CDR3 is built from 15 residues. Germline V gives CDR1 LNHDA, CDR2 SQIVND (reference sequence). Deletions cut 5 bases from V and 3 bases from J, with 14 bases between. Written as DNA, the CDR3 is TGTGCCAGTAGTTGGACACTTCGGGACAATCAGCCCCAGCATTTT. Encoded protein: CASSWTLRDNQPQHF.

The CDR3 is CASHLGHSYGYTF. The DNA of the CDR3 is TGTGCCAGCCACCTCGGCCACTCCTATGGCTACACCTTC. The rearrangement joins TRBV19 to TRBJ1-2, with D hard to call. Trimming pared 9 bases from V and 4 bases from J, leaving 15 bases between. This CDR3 spans 13 amino acids. Germline values: CDR1 LNHDA, CDR2 SQIVND (reference sequence).

A single count supports this clone. The chain combines TRBV14 with TRBJ1-1; no reliable D call. Per the germline V gene, CDR1 is SGHDN and CDR2 is FVKESK. The V end lost 1 base, the J end lost 1 base, and 7 bases lay between the germline ends. The CDR3 consists of 14 residues. CDR3 bases: TGTGCCAGCAGCCAAGTTAGGAGGAACACTGAAGCTTTCTTT. Protein: CASSQVRRNTEAFF.

CDR3 residues: CASSPGQGSGNTIYF. CDR3 nucleotides: TGTGCCAGCAGTCCGGGACAGGGGTCTGGAAACACCATATATTTT. The rearrangement joins TRBV6-5 to TRBJ1-3; 10 bases align to TRBD1. V was pared by 5 bases and J by 1 base, with 2 bases of the junction left unmatched. The CDR3 is 15 residues long. Germline CDR1 reads MNHEY; CDR2 reads SVGAGI.